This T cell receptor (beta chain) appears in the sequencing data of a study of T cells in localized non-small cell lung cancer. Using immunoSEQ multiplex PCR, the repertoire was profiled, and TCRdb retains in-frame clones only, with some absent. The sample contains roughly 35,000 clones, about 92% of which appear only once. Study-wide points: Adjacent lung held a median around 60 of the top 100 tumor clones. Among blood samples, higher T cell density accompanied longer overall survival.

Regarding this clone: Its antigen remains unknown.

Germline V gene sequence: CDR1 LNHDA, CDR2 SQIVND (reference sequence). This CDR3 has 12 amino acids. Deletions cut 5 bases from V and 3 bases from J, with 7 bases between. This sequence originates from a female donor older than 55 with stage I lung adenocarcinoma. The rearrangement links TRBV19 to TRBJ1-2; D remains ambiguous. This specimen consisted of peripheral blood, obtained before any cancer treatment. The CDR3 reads CASSWSDYGYTF. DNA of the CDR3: TGTGCCAGTAGTTGGAGCGACTATGGCTACACCTTC. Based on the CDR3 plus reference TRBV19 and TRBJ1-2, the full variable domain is DGGITQSPKYLFRKEGQNVTLSCEQNLNHDAMYWYRQDPGQGLRLIYYSQIVNDFQKGDIAEGYSVSREKKESFPLTVTSAQKNPTAFYLCASSWSDYGYTFGSGTRLTVV.